The 24 T cell receptor beta chains in this list originate from one sample, sequenced in a study of blood T cells in healthy people across ages. With a J-beta primer mix and a sample-barcoded 5' primer, a second PCR ran about 6 to 11 cycles. TCRdb re-derived calls from the 5' RACE reads in MiXCR, one entry per CDR3 protein. The table records 450,000 to 650,000 distinct CDR3 sequences, around 24% of them present only once. The same specimen was also included in a second study, on T cells of mothers and their children.

Material for sequencing was blood. The source of these receptors is a boy aged 5-17 years in good health.

The chain is built from TRBV4-1 and TRBJ1-5, with TRBD1 as a possible D gene (6 bases). V was shortened by 0 bases and J by 6 bases, with 18 bases between the two germline ends. The CDR3 is 17 amino acids. Germline assignment: CDR1 MGHRA and CDR2 YSYEKL. CDR3 in DNA: TGCGCCAGCAGCCAAGATGGGGGGCGTCAGATTAGTCAGCCCCAGCATTTT. Protein sequence: CASSQDGGRQISQPQHF.

This clonotype was picked up a small number of times. The chain is built from TRBV20-1 and TRBJ2-5; 11 bases are shared with TRBD2. The germline V gene encodes CDR1 DFQATT and CDR2 SNEGSKA (reference sequence). V was clipped by 1 base and J by 5 bases; unmatched bases: 6. The CDR3 runs 15 residues. CDR3 sequence reads: CSARASGGRSETQYF. The CDR3 DNA follows: TGCAGTGCTAGAGCTAGCGGGGGGAGATCGGAGACCCAGTACTTC.

The V call is TRBV18, the J call TRBJ2-5; TRBD2 aligns across 14 bases. Losses at the gene ends were 3 bases for V and 5 bases for J; bases not matched to a gene: 8. Germline lookup yields CDR1 KGHSH and CDR2 LQKENI. The CDR3 consists of 17 residues. CDR3 protein: CASSPETSGRARETQYF. The CDR3 coding sequence is TGTGCCAGCTCACCCGAGACTAGCGGGAGGGCCCGGGAGACCCAGTACTTC.

V is TRBV6-1 and J is TRBJ2-3; D is perhaps TRBD1 or TRBD2 (6 bases each). The CDR3 sequence is 15 residues long. Germline V gene lookup returns CDR1 MNHNS and CDR2 SASEGT. Trimming removed 2 bases from V and 5 bases from J, with 14 bases in between. CDR3 coding DNA: TGTGCCAGCAGTGAACCGGGAGAGGGGGGAGATACGCAGTATTTT. Translated: CASSEPGEGGDTQYF.

The table lists this clonotype with many counts. The chain carries TRBV4-3 and TRBJ2-7, with D possibly called TRBD1 or TRBD2 (6 bases each). Trimming took off 4 bases at V and 1 base at J, with 14 bases between the two ends. The CDR3 length is 15 residues. Germline CDR1 reads LGHNA; CDR2 reads YSLEER. CDR3 loop: CASSPGAGESYEQYF. CDR3 coding DNA: TGCGCCAGCAGCCCGGGAGCAGGGGAGTCCTACGAGCAGTACTTC.

In this sample, this clonotype turned up a few times. The rearrangement joins TRBV2 to TRBJ2-5, with TRBD1 identical over 10 bases. The DNA matches TRBJ2-7 better at its end, which makes the J call doubtful. CDR3 length: 15 amino acids. In germline, CDR1 is SNHLY, CDR2 FYNNEI. The CDR3 coding sequence is TGTGCCAGCCGCCGGGACAGGGGCGAACTCTACGAGCAGTACTTC. Protein sequence: CASRRDRGELYEQYF.

A note on this clonotype: This clone may be a read error of a much larger clone one base away. The V and J genes are TRBV11-2 and TRBJ2-5; 8 bases align to TRBD2. This CDR3 contains 13 residues. Germline CDR1 SGHAT, CDR2 FQNNGV. CDR3 protein: CASSSGGKETQCF. CDR3 DNA: TGTGCCAGCAGCTCGGGGGGGAAGGAGACCCAGTGCTTC.

The chain links TRBV29-1 to TRBJ2-2; 11 bases line up with TRBD2. The CDR3 has 15 amino acids. From germline, CDR1 is SQVTM and CDR2 ANQGSEA. V trimming: 4 bases; J trimming: 3 bases; junction bases outside the gene matches: 4. Here the CDR3 reads CSVGTSGSYTGELFF. CDR3 DNA sequence: TGCAGCGTTGGGACTAGCGGGTCATACACCGGGGAGCTGTTTTTT.

In this sample, this clonotype turned up a few times. V usage is TRBV10-3 and J usage is TRBJ1-5; D not certain. Per the germline V gene, CDR1 is ENHRY and CDR2 is SYGVKD. The CDR3 totals 9 residues. The V gene lost 7 bases and the J gene lost 9 bases, with 4 bases spanning the gap. Here the CDR3 reads CAIIAPQHF. DNA for the CDR3: TGTGCCATCATTGCGCCCCAGCATTTT.

This clonotype has just one count. The junction departs from the called germline gene at one end, perhaps through a read error. This chain connects TRBV7-9 to TRBJ2-1, with D possibly matching TRBD1 (6 bases). CDR1 and CDR2 from the germline V gene are SEHNR and FQNEAQ (reference sequence). The CDR3 sequence is 12 residues long. This CDR3 reads CASSSGHPEKFF. In DNA, the CDR3 is TGTGCCAGCAGCTCGGGACACCCTGAGAAGTTCTTC.

The chain joins TRBV12-3 or TRBV12-4 to TRBJ2-7; the match to TRBD1 covers 7 bases. This CDR3 has 13 residues. Trimming at V came to 5 bases and at J to 5 bases, leaving 6 bases not matched to a gene. CDR3 bases: TGTGCCAGCAGTCCCCGGGACAGCCACGAGCAGTACTTC. Translation: CASSPRDSHEQYF.

This clonotype was seen repeatedly, ten times or more. The chain uses TRBV28 and TRBJ1-2; no firm D call. This CDR3 contains 12 residues. V dropped 6 bases and J dropped 5 bases, with 10 bases sitting between them. The germline CDR1 and CDR2 sequences are MDHEN and SYDVKM. This CDR3 is CASSLVGYGYTF. CDR3 DNA: TGTGCCAGCAGCTTAGTGGGTTATGGCTACACCTTC.

This clonotype was detected a few times. The rearrangement joins TRBV28 to TRBJ2-5; a possible D gene is TRBD1 (6 bases). This CDR3 contains 14 residues. CDR1 and CDR2 from the germline V gene are MDHEN and SYDVKM. V was clipped by 5 bases and J by 1 base, with 11 bases between them. CDR3 sequence: CASSRQAPQETQYF. DNA of the CDR3: TGTGCCAGCAGTCGACAGGCCCCCCAAGAGACCCAGTACTTC. The full variable domain, in which reference TRBV28 and TRBJ2-5 provide the parts outside the CDR3, is DVKVTQSSRYLVKRTGEKVFLECVQDMDHENMFWYRQDPGLGLRLIYFSYDVKMKEKGDIPEGYSVSREKKERFSLILESASTNQTSMYLCASSRQAPQETQYFGPGTRLLVL.

This clonotype occurred once. The chain combines TRBV4-1 with TRBJ2-5; 7 bases agree with TRBD1. The J call may be mistaken, given a closer DNA end match to TRBJ2-1. The germline V gene has CDR1 MGHRA and CDR2 YSYEKL. The CDR3 consists of 15 residues. The chain's CDR3 is CASSQGDRVEVEQFF. CDR3 nucleotide sequence: TGCGCCAGCAGCCAAGGAGACAGGGTAGAGGTTGAGCAGTTCTTC.

This clonotype appeared many times. The chain is built from TRBV3-1 and TRBJ2-5, with 11 nucleotides matching TRBD2. Trimming cost V 3 bases and J 9 bases; bases outside gene matches: 9. Germline assignment: CDR1 LGHDT and CDR2 YNNKEL (reference sequence). This CDR3 is 15 amino acids long. CDR3 bases: TGTGCCAGCAGCCAGGGGACTAGCGGACCACAGGCCCAGTACTTC. Amino acid sequence: CASSQGTSGPQAQYF.

The rearrangement links TRBV28 to TRBJ2-7; D not resolved. V lost 5 bases to trimming and J lost 2 bases, with 19 bases between them. The CDR3 has 16 amino acids. Germline-derived CDR1 and CDR2 are MDHEN and SYDVKM. The CDR3 sequence is CASSTMAPDTTYEQYF. The CDR3 DNA is TGTGCCAGCAGTACTATGGCCCCCGACACCACCTACGAGCAGTACTTC.

The chain is built from TRBV14 and TRBJ2-5; TRBD1 aligns across 7 bases. The closer fit of TRBJ2-1 to the DNA end suggests the J call may be wrong. In germline, CDR1 is SGHDN, CDR2 FVKESK. This CDR3 region has 16 residues. DNA of the CDR3: TGTGCCAGCAGCTTAAACGGAGACAGGGTGGGCAATGAGCAGTTCTTC. Translation: CASSLNGDRVGNEQFF.

This clonotype has a handful of counts. This sequence joins TRBV6-5 and TRBJ2-3; D is perhaps TRBD1 (5 bases). The CDR3 runs to 17 residues. The germline V gene encodes CDR1 MNHEY and CDR2 SVGAGI. Trimming removed 0 bases at V and 4 bases at J, with 17 bases between. CDR3 sequence reads: CASSYSSPQGNSDTQYF. For the CDR3, the DNA is TGTGCCAGCAGTTACTCGAGTCCTCAGGGTAATTCAGATACGCAGTATTTT.

This chain connects TRBV20-1 to TRBJ2-5; D possibly corresponds to TRBD2 (5 bases). The CDR3 consists of 14 residues. Germline V gene lookup returns CDR1 DFQATT and CDR2 SNEGSKA (reference sequence). With 1 base removed from V and 5 bases from J, the gap between germline ends came to 14 bases. CDR3 amino acids: CSARAGLAYETQYF. CDR3 nucleotide sequence: TGCAGTGCTAGAGCTGGGCTAGCATACGAGACCCAGTACTTC.

This clonotype was found a few times. The junction differs from germline at one of its ends, possibly a read error. This chain connects TRBV28 to TRBJ1-2; D perhaps matches TRBD1 (5 bases). Germline V gene data show CDR1 as MDHEN and CDR2 as SYDVKM. The CDR3 has 14 amino acids. The CDR3 here is CASSLSFRGNGYTF. CDR3 in DNA: TGCGCCAGCAGTTTATCCTTTCGGGGCAATGGCTACACCTTC.

The chain has TRBV6-1 and TRBJ1-4, with D tentatively TRBD1 (5 bases). Germline-derived CDR1 and CDR2 are MNHNS and SASEGT. The ends were cut back, 3 bases at V and 4 bases at J, with 12 bases in the middle. This CDR3 is 15 amino acids long. CDR3 nucleotide sequence: TGTGCCAGCAGTGACCGGGACGGATTTAATGAAAAACTGTTTTTT. Protein sequence: CASSDRDGFNEKLFF.

This clonotype was seen a handful of times. V gene TRBV27 combines with J gene TRBJ1-4; 9 bases align to TRBD1. The length of the CDR3 is 15 residues. V dropped 5 bases and J dropped 6; count of bases not matched to a gene: 7. Per germline, CDR1 MNHEY and CDR2 SMNVEV (reference sequence). CDR3 DNA sequence: TGTGCCAGCAGTCGTCTCCGGGACAGGGATGAAAAACTGTTTTTT. Protein product: CASSRLRDRDEKLFF.

The genes are TRBV19 and TRBJ2-5, with 8 positions matching TRBD2. The J call may be in error: the DNA end matches TRBJ2-1 better. CDR3 length equals 14 residues. Germline lookup yields CDR1 LNHDA and CDR2 SQIVND (reference sequence). The CDR3 nucleotides are TGTGCCAGTAGTATAGCGGGAGGGCCCAATGAGCAGTTCTTC. Its protein is CASSIAGGPNEQFF.

The chain recombines TRBV29-1 with TRBJ2-5; D not certain. V was pared by 4 bases and J by 0 bases, with 9 bases between. Germline assignment: CDR1 SQVTM and CDR2 ANQGSEA. The CDR3 covers 13 residues. CDR3 sequence: CSVVQDNQETQYF. The CDR3 DNA reads TGCAGCGTTGTCCAGGATAACCAAGAGACCCAGTACTTC.